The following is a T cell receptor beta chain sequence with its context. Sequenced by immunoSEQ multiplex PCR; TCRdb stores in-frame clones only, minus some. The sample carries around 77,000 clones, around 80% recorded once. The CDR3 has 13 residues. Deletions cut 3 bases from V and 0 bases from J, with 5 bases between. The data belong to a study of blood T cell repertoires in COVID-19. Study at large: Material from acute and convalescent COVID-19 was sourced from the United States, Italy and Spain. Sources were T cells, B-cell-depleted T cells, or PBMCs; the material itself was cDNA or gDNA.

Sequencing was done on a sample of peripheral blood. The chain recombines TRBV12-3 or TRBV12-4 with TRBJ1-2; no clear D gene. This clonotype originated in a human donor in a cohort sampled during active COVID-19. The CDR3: CASSFRANYGYTF. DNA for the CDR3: TGTGCCAGCAGTTTTAGAGCTAACTATGGCTACACCTTC.